These 20 T cell receptor beta chains share one sample of origin, sequenced in a study of T cell responses to AZD1222 COVID-19 vaccine. Assay used: immunoSEQ multiplex PCR; TCRdb lists only in-frame clones, some missing. The sample contains roughly 150,000 clones, roughly nine tenths of which appear only once. The input for sequencing was peripheral blood, taken 28 days after the second AZD1222 dose. These receptors were obtained from an adult who received the AZD1222 COVID-19 vaccine.

The chain combines TRBV7-3 with TRBJ2-3; 7 nucleotides align to TRBD2. In germline, CDR1 is SGHTA, CDR2 FQGTGA. V dropped 10 bases and J dropped 5; count of bases not matched to a gene: 12. CDR3 length: 14 residues. For the CDR3, the DNA is TGTGCCATCGGGGAGGGCGCGGTGTTAGATACGCAGTATTTT. It specifies CAIGEGAVLDTQYF. The full variable domain, completed using reference TRBV7-3 and TRBJ2-3, is GAGVSQTPSNKVTEKGKYVELRCDPISGHTALYWYRQSLGQGPEFLIYFQGTGAADDSGLPNDRFFAVRPEGSVSTLKIQRTERGDSAVYLCAIGEGAVLDTQYFGPGTRLTVL.

The chain is built from TRBV6-5 and TRBJ1-2; D remains unclear. CDR1 is MNHEY, CDR2 SVGAGI, per germline. Trimming pared 4 bases from V and 4 bases from J, leaving 16 bases between. The CDR3 length is 15 residues. The CDR3 sequence: CASSSNVNLLYGYTF. The DNA for the CDR3 is TGTGCCAGCAGTTCCAACGTGAACTTACTCTATGGCTACACCTTC.

This clone was counted a few times. This chain links TRBV5-6 with TRBJ1-1; a possible D gene is TRBD1 (5 bases). The germline V gene encodes CDR1 SGHDT and CDR2 YYEEEE. The CDR3 extends over 14 amino acids. Between the trimmed V and J ends, which lost 0 bases and 5 bases, there was a span of 11 bases. CDR3 sequence reads: CASSLVIGATEAFF. DNA for the CDR3: TGTGCCAGCAGCTTGGTGATTGGGGCAACTGAAGCTTTCTTT.

The chain employs TRBV24-1 and TRBJ2-6; 7 nucleotides agree with TRBD1. The CDR3 has 16 amino acids. The germline gives CDR1 KGHDR, CDR2 SFDVKD. V gave up 4 bases and J gave up 7 bases; unmatched junction bases: 9. CDR3 DNA: TGTGCCACCAGTGAGAGTAGACAGGGACAAGCCAACGTCCTGACTTTC. The encoded protein is CATSESRQGQANVLTF.

As DNA, the CDR3 is TGTGCCATCAGTGAGTCGAGCGGTAGCTCCTACGAGCAGTACTTC. Protein sequence: CAISESSGSSYEQYF. This chain joins TRBV10-3 and TRBJ2-7, with a possible D match to TRBD2 (5 bases). The CDR3 contains 15 residues. CDR1 and CDR2 (germline): ENHRY, SYGVKD. Trimming pared 0 bases from V and 0 bases from J, leaving 9 bases between.

This chain uses TRBV6-5 with TRBJ2-1; 14 bases align to TRBD2. Germline CDR1 MNHEY, CDR2 SVGAGI. This CDR3 contains 16 residues. V dropped 4 bases and J dropped 7; count of bases not matched to a gene: 6. The CDR3 region is CASSSLGLAGVNEQFF. Here the CDR3 DNA reads TGTGCCAGCAGTTCTCTGGGACTAGCGGGAGTGAATGAGCAGTTCTTC.

The chain joins TRBV5-1 to TRBJ1-4; TRBD1 is a possible D gene (5 bases). Germline V gene sequence: CDR1 SGHRS, CDR2 YFSETQ. This CDR3 is 15 amino acids long. V lost 0 bases, J lost 8 bases, and 14 bases lay in between. CDR3 region: CASSLDVRVGEKLFF. CDR3 DNA: TGCGCCAGCAGCTTGGATGTCAGGGTTGGAGAAAAACTGTTTTTT.

V is TRBV6-5 and J is TRBJ1-5; 7 nucleotides line up with TRBD1. The length of the CDR3 is 13 residues. Trimming took 2 bases from V and 5 from J; bases not matched to a gene: 0. Germline V gene data show CDR1 as MNHEY and CDR2 as SVGAGI. This CDR3 is CASSYDRDQPQHF. The CDR3 DNA reads TGTGCCAGCAGTTACGACAGGGATCAGCCCCAGCATTTT.

The rearrangement links TRBV6-5 to TRBJ2-7; D gene uncertain. Trimming removed 0 bases from V and 0 bases from J, with 9 bases in between. This CDR3 region has 15 residues. CDR1 is MNHEY, CDR2 SVGAGI, per germline. The CDR3 DNA sequence: TGTGCCAGCAGTTACTCGAACCTCGGCTCCTACGAGCAGTACTTC. Protein: CASSYSNLGSYEQYF.

The CDR3 DNA reads as TGTGCCAGCGGAATGGGACAGAGCAATCAGCCCCAGCATTTT. It specifies CASGMGQSNQPQHF. The rearrangement links TRBV10-3 to TRBJ1-5, with 7 nucleotides matching TRBD1. V lost 10 bases, J lost 1 base, and 7 bases stayed unmatched. The CDR3 covers 14 residues. Germline V gives CDR1 ENHRY, CDR2 SYGVKD.

The V gene is TRBV6-5, the J gene TRBJ2-6; no reliable D call. The CDR3 totals 14 residues. Germline values: CDR1 MNHEY, CDR2 SVGAGI. V was shortened by 8 bases and J by 2 bases, with 10 bases between the two germline ends. In DNA form, the CDR3 reads TGTGCCAGCGCTGGGCCCCCTGGGGCCAACGTCCTGACTTTC. Amino acid sequence: CASAGPPGANVLTF.

The J gene is TRBJ1-6, the V gene TRBV6-5; D is unresolved. CDR3 length: 15 amino acids. Trimming removed 4 bases at V and 0 bases at J, with 7 bases between. Germline V lookup: CDR1 MNHEY, CDR2 SVGAGI. CDR3 loop: CASSSHSSYNSPLHF. The CDR3 DNA follows: TGTGCCAGCAGTTCCCACAGCTCCTATAATTCACCCCTCCACTTT.

V usage is TRBV4-1 and J usage is TRBJ1-5; TRBD1 is a possible D gene (6 bases). The CDR3 loop spans 15 amino acids. V was shortened by 1 base and J by 7 bases, with 14 bases between the two germline ends. The germline CDR1 and CDR2 sequences are MGHRA and YSYEKL. The CDR3 DNA reads TGCGCCAGCAGCCAAGTAGCCACAGGGAGGCAGCCCCAGCATTTT. Translating it yields CASSQVATGRQPQHF.

The rearrangement links TRBV15 to TRBJ2-7; the D is unclear. The CDR3 has 15 amino acids. CDR1 and CDR2 (germline): LNHNV, YYDKDF (reference sequence). V was trimmed by 0 bases and J by 1 base, leaving 10 bases between them. CDR3 sequence reads: CATSRDDAGSYEQYF. The DNA for the CDR3 is TGTGCCACCAGCAGAGATGATGCTGGGTCCTACGAGCAGTACTTC.

V usage is TRBV7-6 and J usage is TRBJ2-3, with TRBD2 as a possible D gene (6 bases). The CDR3 is 13 residues long. Trimming removed 1 base from V and 4 bases from J, with 6 bases in between. Germline loops: CDR1 SGHVS, CDR2 FNYEAQ. The CDR3 protein is CASSLGEADTQYF. Written as DNA, the CDR3 is TGTGCCAGCAGCTTAGGGGAGGCAGATACGCAGTATTTT.

DNA of the CDR3: TGTGCCAGCAGTTTGGACGCTACGACCGAGCAGTACTTC. It codes for CASSLDATTEQYF. The chain couples TRBV13 to TRBJ2-7; no reliable D call. From germline, CDR1 is PRHDT and CDR2 FYEKMQ (reference sequence). Trimming removed 6 bases at V and 6 bases at J, with 15 bases between. The CDR3 runs to 13 residues.

The chain links TRBV19 to TRBJ2-7; a weak D match, TRBD2 (5 bases). Germline CDR1 reads LNHDA; CDR2 reads SQIVND (reference sequence). With 3 bases removed from V and 3 bases from J, the gap between germline ends came to 18 bases. The CDR3 length is 16 residues. The CDR3 region is CASSIQEDLSRYEQYF. The CDR3 region has the DNA TGTGCCAGTAGTATTCAGGAGGACCTAAGTCGCTACGAGCAGTACTTC.

This chain uses TRBV11-2 with TRBJ2-7, with 8 bases lining up with TRBD1. V was pared by 5 bases and J by 3 bases, with 12 bases of the junction left unmatched. Looked up from germline, CDR1 is SGHAT and CDR2 is FQNNGV. This CDR3 has 16 amino acids. The CDR3 sequence: CASSPLNRQGFYEQYF. The CDR3 DNA is TGTGCCAGCAGCCCTCTCAACCGACAGGGGTTCTACGAGCAGTACTTC.

As regards this clone: The junction differs from germline at one of its ends, possibly a read error. The rearrangement joins TRBV6-5 to TRBJ1-1; a possible D gene is TRBD1 (6 bases). The CDR3 has 13 residues. Germline CDR1 MNHEY, CDR2 SVGAGI. The CDR3, as DNA: TGTGCCAGCAGCATGGAGGGGGGAACTGAGGCTTTCTTT. Amino acid sequence: CASSMEGGTEAFF.

V gene TRBV7-6 combines with J gene TRBJ2-1, with D possibly matching TRBD2 (7 bases). The CDR3 runs to 16 residues. Trimming stripped 1 base from V and 5 bases from J, with 15 bases between. Germline CDR1 reads SGHVS; CDR2 reads FNYEAQ. The CDR3: CASSLGGGSLNNEQFF. Written as DNA, the CDR3 is TGTGCCAGCAGCTTAGGGGGGGGCAGTCTAAACAATGAGCAGTTCTTC.